Listed below are T cell receptor beta chains from one sample, sequenced in a study of beta chain features in type 1 diabetes. Method: immunoSEQ multiplex PCR; TCRdb's copy keeps in-frame clones and lacks some. Among over 200,000 clones listed, around 9.9% were seen once. Sequencing was carried out using naive CD4+ T cells from blood. All receptors come from a man aged 25 to 40 with type 1 diabetes. CDR3s include the opening cysteine and the closing phenylalanine or tryptophan. A D gene is named only where the DNA matches it firmly. Size tells how often a clone was seen (once, few, many) or the class of an expanded clone, and some rows leave it out.

>few|TRBD2|TRBJ2-5|TRBV5-6
CASSILTSGGETQYF
TGTGCCAGCAGCATTCTGACTAGCGGAGGAGAGACCCAGTACTTC
>.|.|TRBJ2-7|TRBV4-3
CASSQEQGGEQYF
TGCGCCAGCAGCCAAGAACAGGGTGGCGAGCAGTACTTC
>few|TRBD1|TRBJ2-7|TRBV11-3
CASSLRTGPYEQYF
TGTGCCAGCAGCCTAAGGACAGGGCCCTACGAGCAGTACTTC
>.|TRBD2|TRBJ2-5|TRBV5-1
CASSWGGEETQYF
TGCGCCAGCAGCTGGGGGGGAGAGGAGACCCAGTACTTC
>.|.|TRBJ1-5|TRBV11-2
CASSLSLAQPQHF
TGTGCCAGCAGCTTATCCCTGGCCCAGCCCCAGCATTTT
>few|.|TRBJ2-1|TRBV2
CASTGASEQFF
TGTGCCAGCACTGGGGCCTCCGAGCAGTTCTTC
>.|.|TRBJ2-1|TRBV4-3
CASSQGGRETRNEQFF
TGCGCCAGCAGCCAAGGAGGCAGGGAAACGCGAAATGAGCAGTTCTTC
>.|.|TRBJ2-1|TRBV5-4
CASSLDGLSSYNEQFF
TGTGCCAGCAGCTTGGATGGTCTTAGCTCCTACAATGAGCAGTTCTTC
>.|.|TRBJ2-1|TRBV18
CASSPNSGLYNEQFF
TGTGCCAGCTCACCAAATTCGGGACTCTACAATGAGCAGTTCTTC
>few|.|TRBJ1-1|TRBV7-2
CASALGGSGTEAFF
TGTGCCAGCGCCCTCGGGGGTTCAGGCACTGAAGCTTTCTTT
>few|.|TRBJ1-5|TRBV5-6
CASTTVGGDQPQHF
TGTGCCAGCACCACGGTAGGCGGAGATCAGCCCCAGCATTTT
>few|.|TRBJ2-7|TRBV5-4
CASSTRTGDSYEQYF
TGTGCCAGCAGCACCAGGACGGGGGACTCCTACGAGCAGTACTTC
>few|.|TRBJ2-1|TRBV14
CASSRSTRNEQFF
TGTGCCAGCAGCCGGTCGACTAGGAATGAGCAGTTCTTC
>.|.|TRBJ2-2|TRBV5-1
CASSLRDTVSGELFF
TGCGCCAGCAGCTTGCGGGACACGGTATCCGGGGAGCTGTTTTTT
>.|.|TRBJ1-1|TRBV7-2
CASGAGHINTEAFF
TGTGCCAGCGGAGCGGGACACATTAACACTGAAGCTTTCTTT
>few|.|TRBJ1-2|TRBV18
CASSPYFEDGYTF
TGTGCCAGCTCACCATATTTCGAGGATGGCTACACCTTC
>.|.|TRBJ1-6|TRBV7-3
CASSLTSTANSPLHF
TGTGCCAGCAGCTTAACGTCGACAGCTAATTCACCCCTCCACTTT
>once|TRBD2|TRBJ2-7|TRBV7-8
CASSPKTSGGPESYEQYF
TGTGCCAGCAGCCCCAAAACTAGCGGGGGACCCGAGTCCTACGAGCAGTACTTC
>.|.|TRBJ2-5|TRBV7-8
CASSSFQETQYF
TGTGCCAGCAGCTCCTTTCAAGAGACCCAGTACTTC
>.|TRBD2|TRBJ2-1|TRBV11-2
CASTRGGAGYNEQFF
TGTGCCAGCACCCGGGGGGGGGCTGGGTACAATGAGCAGTTCTTC
>.|TRBD1|TRBJ1-2|TRBV7-2
CASSLAGTGVGYTF
TGTGCCAGCAGCTTAGCCGGGACAGGGGTCGGCTACACCTTC
>.|.|TRBJ2-1|TRBV6-6
CASSSTDRSEQFF
TGTGCCAGCAGTTCCACGGACAGAAGCGAGCAGTTCTTC
>few|TRBD1|TRBJ2-1|TRBV27
CASSFSGGVHNEQFF
TGTGCCAGCAGTTTCTCAGGGGGCGTCCACAATGAGCAGTTCTTC
>.|TRBD2|TRBJ2-1|TRBV5-1
CASSLDGTSYNEQFF
TGCGCCAGCAGCTTGGACGGGACTAGCTACAATGAGCAGTTCTTC
>few|.|TRBJ2-7|TRBV9
CASSVESGPGYEQYF
TGTGCCAGCAGCGTAGAATCCGGTCCCGGCTACGAGCAGTACTTC
>.|.|TRBJ2-7|TRBV5-1
CASSLGWQTYEQYF
TGCGCCAGCAGCTTGGGATGGCAGACCTACGAGCAGTACTTC
>few|TRBD1|TRBJ1-6|TRBV6-6
CASSFDRGNSPLHF
TGTGCCAGCAGTTTCGACAGGGGGAATTCACCCCTCCACTTT
>few|TRBD1|TRBJ1-1|TRBV28
CASSTGATEAFF
TGTGCCAGCAGCACAGGGGCCACTGAAGCTTTCTTT
>.|TRBD1|TRBJ2-7|TRBV30
CAWASFQTGNYEQYF
TGTGCCTGGGCAAGCTTCCAGACAGGGAACTACGAGCAGTACTTC
>.|.|TRBJ1-1|TRBV28
CASSPPTANTEAFF
TGTGCCAGCAGCCCCCCGACAGCGAACACTGAAGCTTTCTTT
>.|TRBD1|TRBJ1-2|TRBV7-9
CASSFGGDSGYTF
TGTGCCAGCAGCTTCGGGGGGGACAGCGGCTACACCTTC
>.|.|TRBJ2-2|TRBV9
CASSVTGSTNTGELFF
TGTGCCAGCAGCGTGACAGGCTCTACGAACACCGGGGAGCTGTTTTTT
>few|.|TRBJ1-1|TRBV4-2
CASSQDEAKLEAFF
TGTGCCAGCAGCCAAGATGAGGCGAAATTAGAAGCTTTCTTT
>few|TRBD1|TRBJ1-1|TRBV28
CASSFRDRDEAFF
TGTGCCAGCAGCTTCCGGGACAGGGACGAAGCTTTCTTT
>.|TRBD2|TRBJ2-3|TRBV13
CASTVTHSPGRGSTDTQYF
TGTGCCAGCACCGTTACCCATTCACCGGGGCGGGGGAGCACAGATACGCAGTATTTT
>few|.|TRBJ2-5|TRBV28
CASNQDSPEETQYF
TGTGCCAGCAACCAAGACTCGCCCGAAGAGACCCAGTACTTC
>.|TRBD2|TRBJ2-5|TRBV25-1
CASSELTGGETQYF
TGTGCCAGCAGTGAACTGACGGGGGGAGAGACCCAGTACTTC
>.|.|TRBJ1-1|TRBV18
CASSPRAQSRTEAFF
TGTGCCAGCTCACCCAGGGCCCAGTCGAGAACTGAAGCTTTCTTT